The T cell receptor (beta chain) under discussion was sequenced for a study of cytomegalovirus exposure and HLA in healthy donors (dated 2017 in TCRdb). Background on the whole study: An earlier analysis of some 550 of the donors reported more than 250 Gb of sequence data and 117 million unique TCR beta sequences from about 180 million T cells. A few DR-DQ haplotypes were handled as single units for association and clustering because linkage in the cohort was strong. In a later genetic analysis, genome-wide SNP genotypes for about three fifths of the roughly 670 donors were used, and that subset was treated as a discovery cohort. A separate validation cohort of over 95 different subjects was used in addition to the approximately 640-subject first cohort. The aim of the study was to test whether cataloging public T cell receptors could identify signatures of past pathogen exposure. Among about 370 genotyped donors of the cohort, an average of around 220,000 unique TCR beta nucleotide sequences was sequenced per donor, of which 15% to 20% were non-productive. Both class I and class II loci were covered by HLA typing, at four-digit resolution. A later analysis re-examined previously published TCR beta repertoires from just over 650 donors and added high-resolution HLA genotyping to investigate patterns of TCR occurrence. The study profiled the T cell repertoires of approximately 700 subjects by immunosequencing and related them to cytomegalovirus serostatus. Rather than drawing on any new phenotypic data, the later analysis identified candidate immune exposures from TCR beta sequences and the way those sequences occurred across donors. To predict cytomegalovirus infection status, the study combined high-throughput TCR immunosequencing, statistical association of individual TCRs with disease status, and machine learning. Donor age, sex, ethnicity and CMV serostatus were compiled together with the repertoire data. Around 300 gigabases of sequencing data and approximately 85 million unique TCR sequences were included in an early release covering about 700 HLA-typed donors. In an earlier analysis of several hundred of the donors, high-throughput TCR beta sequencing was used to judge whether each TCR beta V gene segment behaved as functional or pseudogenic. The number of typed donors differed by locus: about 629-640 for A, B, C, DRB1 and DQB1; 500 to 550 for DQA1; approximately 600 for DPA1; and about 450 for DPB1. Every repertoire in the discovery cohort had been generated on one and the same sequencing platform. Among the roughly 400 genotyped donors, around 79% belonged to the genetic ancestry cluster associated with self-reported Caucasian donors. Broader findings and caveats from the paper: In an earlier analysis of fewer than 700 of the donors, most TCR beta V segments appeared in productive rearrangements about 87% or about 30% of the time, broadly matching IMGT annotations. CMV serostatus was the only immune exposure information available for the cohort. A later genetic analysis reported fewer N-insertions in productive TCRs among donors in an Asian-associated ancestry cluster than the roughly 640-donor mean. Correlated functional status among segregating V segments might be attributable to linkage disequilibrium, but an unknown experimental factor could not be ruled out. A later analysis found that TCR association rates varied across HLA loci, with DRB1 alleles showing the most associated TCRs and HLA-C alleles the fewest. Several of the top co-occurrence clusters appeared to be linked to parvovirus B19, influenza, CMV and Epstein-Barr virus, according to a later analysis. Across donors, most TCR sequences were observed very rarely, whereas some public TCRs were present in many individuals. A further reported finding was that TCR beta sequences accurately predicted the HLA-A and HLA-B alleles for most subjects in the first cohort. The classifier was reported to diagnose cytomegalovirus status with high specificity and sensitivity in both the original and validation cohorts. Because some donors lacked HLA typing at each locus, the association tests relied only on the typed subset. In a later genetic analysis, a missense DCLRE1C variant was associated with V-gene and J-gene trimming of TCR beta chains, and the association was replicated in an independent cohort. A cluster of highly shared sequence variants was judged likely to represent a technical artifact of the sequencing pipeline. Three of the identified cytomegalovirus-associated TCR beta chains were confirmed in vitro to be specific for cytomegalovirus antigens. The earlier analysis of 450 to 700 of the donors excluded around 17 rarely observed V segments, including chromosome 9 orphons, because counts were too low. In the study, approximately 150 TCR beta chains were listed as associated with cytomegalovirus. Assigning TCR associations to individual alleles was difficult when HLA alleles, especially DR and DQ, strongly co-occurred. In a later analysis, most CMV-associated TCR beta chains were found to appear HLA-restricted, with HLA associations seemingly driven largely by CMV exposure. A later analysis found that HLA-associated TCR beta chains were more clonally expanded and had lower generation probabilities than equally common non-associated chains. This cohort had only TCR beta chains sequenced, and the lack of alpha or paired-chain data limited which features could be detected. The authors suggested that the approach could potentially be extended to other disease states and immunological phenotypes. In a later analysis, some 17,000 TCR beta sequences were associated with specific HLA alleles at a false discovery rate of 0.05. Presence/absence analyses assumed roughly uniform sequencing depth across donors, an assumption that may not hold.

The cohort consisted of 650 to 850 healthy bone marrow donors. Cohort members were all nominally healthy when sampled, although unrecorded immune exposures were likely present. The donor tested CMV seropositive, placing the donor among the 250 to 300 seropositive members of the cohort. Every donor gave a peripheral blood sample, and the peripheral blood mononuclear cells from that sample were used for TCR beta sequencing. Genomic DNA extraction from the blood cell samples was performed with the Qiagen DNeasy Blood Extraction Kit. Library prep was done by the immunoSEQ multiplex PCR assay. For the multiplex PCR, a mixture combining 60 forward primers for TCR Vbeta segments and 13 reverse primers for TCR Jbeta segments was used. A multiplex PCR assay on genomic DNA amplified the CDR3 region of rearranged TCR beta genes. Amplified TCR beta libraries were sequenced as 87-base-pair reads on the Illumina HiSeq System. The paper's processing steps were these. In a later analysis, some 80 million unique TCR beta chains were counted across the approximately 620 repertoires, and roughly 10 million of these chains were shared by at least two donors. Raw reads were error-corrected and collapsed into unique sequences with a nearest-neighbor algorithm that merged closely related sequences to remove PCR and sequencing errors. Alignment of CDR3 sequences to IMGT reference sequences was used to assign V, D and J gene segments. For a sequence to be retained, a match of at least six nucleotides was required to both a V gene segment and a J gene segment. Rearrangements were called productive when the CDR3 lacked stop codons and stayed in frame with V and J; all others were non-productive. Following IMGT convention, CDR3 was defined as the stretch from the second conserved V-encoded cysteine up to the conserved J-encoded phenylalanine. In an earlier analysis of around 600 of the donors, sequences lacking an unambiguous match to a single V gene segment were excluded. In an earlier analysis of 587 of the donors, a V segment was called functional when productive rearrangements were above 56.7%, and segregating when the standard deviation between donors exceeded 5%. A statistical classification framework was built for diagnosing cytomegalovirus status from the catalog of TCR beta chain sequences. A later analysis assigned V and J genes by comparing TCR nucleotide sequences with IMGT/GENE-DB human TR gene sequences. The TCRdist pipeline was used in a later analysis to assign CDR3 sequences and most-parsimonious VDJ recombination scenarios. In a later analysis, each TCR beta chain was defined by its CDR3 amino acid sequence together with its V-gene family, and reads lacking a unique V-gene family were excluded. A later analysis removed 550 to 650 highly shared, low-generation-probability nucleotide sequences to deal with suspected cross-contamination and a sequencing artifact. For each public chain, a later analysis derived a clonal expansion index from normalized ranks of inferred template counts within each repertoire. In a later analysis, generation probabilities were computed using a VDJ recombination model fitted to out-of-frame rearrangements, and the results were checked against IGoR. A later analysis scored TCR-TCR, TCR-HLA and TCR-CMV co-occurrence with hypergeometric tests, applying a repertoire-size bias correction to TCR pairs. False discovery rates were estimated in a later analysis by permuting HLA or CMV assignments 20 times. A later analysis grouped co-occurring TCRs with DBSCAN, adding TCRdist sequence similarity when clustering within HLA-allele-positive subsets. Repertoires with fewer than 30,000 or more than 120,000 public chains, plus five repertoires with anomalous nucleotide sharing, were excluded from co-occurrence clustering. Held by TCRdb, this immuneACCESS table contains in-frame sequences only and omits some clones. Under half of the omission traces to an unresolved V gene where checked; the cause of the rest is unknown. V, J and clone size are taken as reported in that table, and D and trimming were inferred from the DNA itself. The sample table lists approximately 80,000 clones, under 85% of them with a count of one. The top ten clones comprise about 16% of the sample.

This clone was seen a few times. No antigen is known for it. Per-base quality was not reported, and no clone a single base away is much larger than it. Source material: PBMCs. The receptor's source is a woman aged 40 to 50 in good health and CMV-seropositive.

The CDR3 has the sequence CASSPGQGYGYTF. In nucleotide form, the sequence is TGTGCCAGCAGTCCGGGACAGGGCTATGGCTACACCTTC. This chain is built from TRBV11-2 and TRBJ1-2; TRBD1 aligns with 9 central bases. The CDR3 has 13 amino acids, counting the end cysteine and phenylalanine. This entry keeps only the CDR3 DNA: 39 bases, framed from base 1. Relative to germline, V is missing 6 bases and J is missing 4 bases, with 3 bases of the junction outside any gene match. CDR1 is given as SGHAT and CDR2 as FQNNGV, both from the germline V gene.